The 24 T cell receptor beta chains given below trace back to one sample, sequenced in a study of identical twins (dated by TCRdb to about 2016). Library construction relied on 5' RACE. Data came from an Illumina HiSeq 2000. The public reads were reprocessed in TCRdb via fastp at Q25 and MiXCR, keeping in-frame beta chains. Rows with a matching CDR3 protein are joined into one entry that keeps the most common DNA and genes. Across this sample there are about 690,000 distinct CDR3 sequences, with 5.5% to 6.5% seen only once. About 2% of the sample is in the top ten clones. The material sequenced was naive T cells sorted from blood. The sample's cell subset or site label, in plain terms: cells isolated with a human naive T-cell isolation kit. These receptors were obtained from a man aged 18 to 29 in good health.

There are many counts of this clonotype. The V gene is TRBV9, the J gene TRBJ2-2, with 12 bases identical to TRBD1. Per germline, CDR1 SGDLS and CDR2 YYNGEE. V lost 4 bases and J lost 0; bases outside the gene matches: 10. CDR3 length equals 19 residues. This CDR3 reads CASSSPGQGAKTNTGELFF. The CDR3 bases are TGTGCCAGCAGCTCCCCGGGACAGGGGGCTAAAACGAACACCGGGGAGCTGTTTTTT.

The CDR3 nucleotides are TGTGCCTGGAGTGACGGCTATGGCTACACCTTC. This sequence encodes CAWSDGYGYTF. The chain employs TRBV30 and TRBJ1-2; D gene unclear. CDR1 and CDR2 (germline): GTSNPN, SVGIG (reference sequence). The CDR3 is 11 residues long. V was cut by 1 base and J by 4 bases, with 4 bases left in between.

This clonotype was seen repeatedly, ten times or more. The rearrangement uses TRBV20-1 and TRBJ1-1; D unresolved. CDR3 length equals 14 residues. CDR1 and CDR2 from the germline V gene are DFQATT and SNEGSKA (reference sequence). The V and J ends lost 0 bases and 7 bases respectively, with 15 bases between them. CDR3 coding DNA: TGCAGTGCTAGAGATCTTTTATCCCCCGGTGAAGCTTTCTTT. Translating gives CSARDLLSPGEAFF.

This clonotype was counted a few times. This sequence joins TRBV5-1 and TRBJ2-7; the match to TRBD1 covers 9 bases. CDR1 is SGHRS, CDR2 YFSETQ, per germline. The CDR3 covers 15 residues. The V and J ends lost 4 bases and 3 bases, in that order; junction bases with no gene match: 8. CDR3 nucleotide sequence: TGCGCCAGCAGCCCCTGGACAGGGGAACTCTACGAGCAGTACGTC. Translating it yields CASSPWTGELYEQYV.

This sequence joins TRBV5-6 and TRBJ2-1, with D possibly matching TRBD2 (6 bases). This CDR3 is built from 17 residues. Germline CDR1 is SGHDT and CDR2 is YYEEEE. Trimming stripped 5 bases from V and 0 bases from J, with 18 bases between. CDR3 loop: CASRSTSKPISYNEQFF. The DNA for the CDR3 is TGTGCCAGCAGGTCGACTAGTAAGCCGATCTCCTACAATGAGCAGTTCTTC.

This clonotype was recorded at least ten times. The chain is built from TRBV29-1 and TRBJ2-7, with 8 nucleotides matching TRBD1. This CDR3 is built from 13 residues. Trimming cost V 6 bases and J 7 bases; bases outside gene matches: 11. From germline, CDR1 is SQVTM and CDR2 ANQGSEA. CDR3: CSVADRAGGEQYF. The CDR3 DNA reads TGCAGCGTAGCGGACAGGGCTGGGGGGGAGCAGTACTTC.

The CDR3 loop is CASSLRDANSPLHF. Here the CDR3 DNA reads TGTGCCAGCAGCCTGCGGGATGCTAATTCACCCCTCCACTTT. The chain carries TRBV3-1 and TRBJ1-6; D not certain. Deletions cut 4 bases from V and 6 bases from J, with 10 bases between. The CDR3 extends over 14 amino acids. From germline, CDR1 is LGHDT and CDR2 YNNKEL (reference sequence).

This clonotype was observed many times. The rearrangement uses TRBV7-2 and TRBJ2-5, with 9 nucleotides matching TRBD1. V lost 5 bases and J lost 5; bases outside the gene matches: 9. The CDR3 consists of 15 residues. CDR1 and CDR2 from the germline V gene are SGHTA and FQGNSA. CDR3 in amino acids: CASSHGQGSRETQYF. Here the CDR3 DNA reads TGTGCCAGCAGCCACGGACAGGGGTCTAGGGAGACCCAGTACTTC. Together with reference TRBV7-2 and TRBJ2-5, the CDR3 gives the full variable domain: GAGVSQSPSNKVTEKGKDVELRCDPISGHTALYWYRQSLGQGLEFLIYFQGNSAPDKSGLPSDRFSAERTGGSVSTLTIQRTQQEDSAVYLCASSHGQGSRETQYFGPGTRLLVL.

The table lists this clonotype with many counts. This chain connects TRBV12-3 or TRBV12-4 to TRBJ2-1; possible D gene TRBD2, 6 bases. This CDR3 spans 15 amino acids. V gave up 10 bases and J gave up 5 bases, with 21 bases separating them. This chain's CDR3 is CATSGSLWTHNEQFF. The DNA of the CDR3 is TGTGCCACATCCGGGAGTTTATGGACCCACAATGAGCAGTTCTTC.

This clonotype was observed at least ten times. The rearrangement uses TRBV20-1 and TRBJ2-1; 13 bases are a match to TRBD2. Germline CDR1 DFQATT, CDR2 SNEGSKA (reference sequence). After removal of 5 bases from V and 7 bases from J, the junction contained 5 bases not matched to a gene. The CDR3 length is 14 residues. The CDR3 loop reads CSAPGLAGENEQFF. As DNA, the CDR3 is TGCAGTGCTCCCGGACTAGCGGGAGAGAATGAGCAGTTCTTC.

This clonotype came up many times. The CDR3 reads CSVQEAGPSTDTQYF. In DNA, the CDR3 is TGCAGCGTTCAGGAGGCGGGCCCTAGCACAGATACGCAGTATTTT. This chain links TRBV29-1 with TRBJ2-3, with a weak D call TRBD2 (5 bases). CDR3 size: 15 residues. Germline-derived CDR1 and CDR2 are SQVTM and ANQGSEA. The V and J ends lost 5 bases and 0 bases respectively, with 15 bases between them.

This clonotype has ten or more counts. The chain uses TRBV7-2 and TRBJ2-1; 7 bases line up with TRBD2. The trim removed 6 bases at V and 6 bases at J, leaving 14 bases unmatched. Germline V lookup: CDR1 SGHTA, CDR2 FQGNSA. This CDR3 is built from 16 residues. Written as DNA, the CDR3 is TGTGCCAGCAGTCAATGGCCGGCTAGCGGACTCAATGAGCAGTTCTTC. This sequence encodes CASSQWPASGLNEQFF.

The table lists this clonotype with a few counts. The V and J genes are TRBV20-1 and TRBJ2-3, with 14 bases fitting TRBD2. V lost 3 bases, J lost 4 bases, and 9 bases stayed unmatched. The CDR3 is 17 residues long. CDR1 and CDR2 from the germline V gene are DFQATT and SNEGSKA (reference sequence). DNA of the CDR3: TGCAGTGCTAGCAGACCCCCGGGACTAGCGGGAGCAGATACGCAGTATTTT. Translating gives CSASRPPGLAGADTQYF.

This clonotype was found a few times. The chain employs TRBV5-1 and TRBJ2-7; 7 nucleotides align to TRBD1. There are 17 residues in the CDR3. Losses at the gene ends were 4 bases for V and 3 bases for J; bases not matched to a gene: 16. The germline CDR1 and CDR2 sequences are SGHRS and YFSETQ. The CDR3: CASSTSLGQVKGYEQYV. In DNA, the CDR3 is TGCGCCAGCAGCACAAGCCTAGGACAGGTTAAGGGCTACGAGCAGTACGTC.

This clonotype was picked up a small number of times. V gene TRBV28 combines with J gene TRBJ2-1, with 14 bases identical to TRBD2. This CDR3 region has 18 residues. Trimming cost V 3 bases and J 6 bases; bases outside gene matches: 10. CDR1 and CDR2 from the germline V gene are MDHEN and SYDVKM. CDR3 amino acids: CASSFNPRLAGGFNEQFF. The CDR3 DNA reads TGTGCCAGCAGTTTTAATCCCAGACTAGCGGGAGGGTTCAATGAGCAGTTCTTC. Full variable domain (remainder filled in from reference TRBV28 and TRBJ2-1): DVKVTQSSRYLVKRTGEKVFLECVQDMDHENMFWYRQDPGLGLRLIYFSYDVKMKEKGDIPEGYSVSREKKERFSLILESASTNQTSMYLCASSFNPRLAGGFNEQFFGPGTRLTVL.

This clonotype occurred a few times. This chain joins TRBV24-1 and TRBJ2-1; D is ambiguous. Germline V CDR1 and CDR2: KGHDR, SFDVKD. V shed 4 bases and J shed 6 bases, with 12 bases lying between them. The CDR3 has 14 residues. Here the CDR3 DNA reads TGTGCCACCAGTGACGATCCGGTAAGCAATGAGCAGTTCTTC. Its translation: CATSDDPVSNEQFF.

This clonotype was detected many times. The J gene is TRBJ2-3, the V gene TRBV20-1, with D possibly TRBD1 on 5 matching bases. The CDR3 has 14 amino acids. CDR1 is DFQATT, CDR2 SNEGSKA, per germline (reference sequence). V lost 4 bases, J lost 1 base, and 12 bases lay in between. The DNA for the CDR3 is TGCAGTGCTAAGACGCTAGGGGGCACAGATACGCAGTATTTT. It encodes CSAKTLGGTDTQYF.

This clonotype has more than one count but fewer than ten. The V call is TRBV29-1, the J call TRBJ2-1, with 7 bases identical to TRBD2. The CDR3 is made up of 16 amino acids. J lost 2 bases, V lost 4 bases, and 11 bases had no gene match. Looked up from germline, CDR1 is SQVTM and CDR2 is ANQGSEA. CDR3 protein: CSVGLRLADTYNEQFF. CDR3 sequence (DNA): TGCAGCGTTGGGTTACGGCTAGCGGATACCTACAATGAGCAGTTCTTC.

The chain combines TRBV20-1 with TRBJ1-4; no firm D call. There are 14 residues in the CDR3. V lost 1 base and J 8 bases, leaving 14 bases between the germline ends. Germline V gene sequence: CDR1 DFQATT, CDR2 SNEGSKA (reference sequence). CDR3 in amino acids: CSARVVGFNEKLFF. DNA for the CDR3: TGCAGTGCTAGAGTAGTGGGGTTTAACGAAAAACTGTTTTTT.

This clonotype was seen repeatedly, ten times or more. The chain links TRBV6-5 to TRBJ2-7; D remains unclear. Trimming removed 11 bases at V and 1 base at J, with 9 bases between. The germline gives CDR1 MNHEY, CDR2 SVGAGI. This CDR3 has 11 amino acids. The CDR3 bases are TGTGCCTGTGGGGATTCCTACGAGCAGTACTTC. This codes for CACGDSYEQYF.

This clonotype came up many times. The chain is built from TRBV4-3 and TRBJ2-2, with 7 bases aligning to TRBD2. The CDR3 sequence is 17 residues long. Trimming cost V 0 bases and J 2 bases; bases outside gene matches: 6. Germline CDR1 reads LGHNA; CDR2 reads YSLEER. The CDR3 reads CASSQDEGGINTGELFF. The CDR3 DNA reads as TGCGCCAGCAGCCAAGATGAGGGAGGGATTAACACCGGGGAGCTGTTTTTT.

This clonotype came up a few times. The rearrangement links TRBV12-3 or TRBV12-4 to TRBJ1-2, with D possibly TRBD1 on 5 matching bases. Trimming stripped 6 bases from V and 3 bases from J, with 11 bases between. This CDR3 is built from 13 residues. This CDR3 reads CASSRGRDYGYTF. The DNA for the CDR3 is TGTGCCAGCAGCCGGGGGAGGGACTATGGCTACACCTTC.

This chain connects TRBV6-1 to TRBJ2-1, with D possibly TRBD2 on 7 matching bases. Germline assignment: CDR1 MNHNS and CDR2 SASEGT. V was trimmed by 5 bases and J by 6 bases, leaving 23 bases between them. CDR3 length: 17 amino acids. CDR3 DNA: TGTGCCAGCAGTAACGCAAACAAATGGGGAGGGGGCAATGAGCAGTTCTTC. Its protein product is CASSNANKWGGGNEQFF.

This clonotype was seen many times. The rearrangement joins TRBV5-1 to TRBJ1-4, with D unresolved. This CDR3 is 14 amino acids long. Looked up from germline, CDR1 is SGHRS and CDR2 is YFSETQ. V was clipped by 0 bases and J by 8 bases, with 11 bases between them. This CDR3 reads CASSLGAGGEKLFF. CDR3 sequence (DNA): TGCGCCAGCAGCTTGGGTGCCGGAGGCGAAAAACTGTTTTTT. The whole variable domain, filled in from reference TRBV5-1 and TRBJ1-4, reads KAGVTQTPRYLIKTRGQQVTLSCSPISGHRSVSWYQQTPGQGLQFLFEYFSETQRNKGNFPGRFSGRQFSNSRSEMNVSTLELGDSALYLCASSLGAGGEKLFFGSGTQLSVL.